The 16 T cell receptor beta chains below all came from one sample that was sequenced in a study of T-cell memory formation after mild COVID-19. TCRdb reprocessed the 5' RACE reads via MiXCR and lists one record per CDR3 protein. Here the sample spans around 340,000 distinct CDR3 sequences, about 15% being singletons. The specimen was PBMCs or a T cell subset sorted from them (not recorded which). These receptors all stem from a man younger than 35 who had mild COVID-19 (a few samples of this study predate the infection). Cell type and time point are not known.

This clonotype was picked up a small number of times. V gene TRBV6-2 or TRBV6-3 combines with J gene TRBJ2-3; 9 nucleotides agree with TRBD1. In germline, CDR1 is MNHEY, CDR2 SVGEGT. This CDR3 spans 15 amino acids. V lost 6 bases to trimming and J lost 8 bases; unmatched junction nucleotides: 12. In DNA, the CDR3 is TGTGCCAGCAGGACCCCCGGGACAGGGACTCCTACGCAGTATTTT. Amino acid sequence: CASRTPGTGTPTQYF.

CDR3 residues: CASSAGNYGYTF. The CDR3 region has the DNA TGTGCCAGCAGTGCAGGGAACTATGGCTACACCTTC. The chain joins TRBV28 to TRBJ1-2, with D possibly matching TRBD1 (5 bases). This CDR3 spans 12 amino acids. V lost 5 bases and J lost 2, with 6 bases in between. CDR1 MDHEN and CDR2 SYDVKM come from the germline V gene.

The chain links TRBV6-5 to TRBJ1-1; D call uncertain. V was trimmed by 5 bases and J by 2 bases, leaving 9 bases between them. Per germline, CDR1 MNHEY and CDR2 SVGAGI. This CDR3 has 13 amino acids. This CDR3 is CASSRTVNTEAFF. The CDR3 DNA reads as TGTGCCAGCAGTCGGACGGTAAACACTGAAGCTTTCTTT.

Only a few counts were recorded for this clonotype. The V and J genes are TRBV15 and TRBJ2-7; D gene ambiguous. The germline gives CDR1 LNHNV, CDR2 YYDKDF (reference sequence). Trimming pared 0 bases from V and 0 bases from J, leaving 6 bases between. The CDR3 extends over 14 amino acids. CDR3 loop: CATSRDKGSYEQYV. The DNA of the CDR3 is TGTGCCACCAGCAGAGATAAGGGCTCCTACGAGCAGTACGTC.

As concerns this clonotype: At one end the junction does not follow the germline gene, possibly because of a read error. This chain links TRBV7-2 with TRBJ2-5, with a tentative D call TRBD2 (6 bases). This CDR3 is built from 15 residues. Germline V gene lookup returns CDR1 SGHTA and CDR2 FQGNSA. CDR3 sequence reads: CASSQQRAPEETPYF. CDR3 nucleotide sequence: TGTGCCAGCAGCCAACAGCGGGCCCCCGAGGAGACCCCGTACTTC.

This clonotype has more than one count but fewer than ten. The rearrangement links TRBV23-1 to TRBJ1-1, with D possibly being TRBD1 (5 bases). TRBV23-1 is filed as an ORF, its function uncertain. The ends were cut back, 2 bases at V and 1 base at J, with 14 bases in the middle. This CDR3 spans 16 amino acids. DNA of the CDR3: TGCGCCAGCAGTCAAGCCCGGGGGAGAACGAACACTGAAGCTTTCTTT. Amino acid sequence: CASSQARGRTNTEAFF.

The rearrangement joins TRBV6-5 to TRBJ2-7, with D perhaps assigned TRBD1 or TRBD2 (6 bases each). The CDR3 extends over 11 amino acids. Trimming left V 7 bases short and J 12 bases short, with 16 bases between. Germline V gene lookup returns CDR1 MNHEY and CDR2 SVGAGI. The CDR3: CASTNGGGWYF. Written as DNA, the CDR3 is TGTGCCAGCACCAACGGGGGCGGGTGGTACTTC.

This sequence joins TRBV2 and TRBJ2-3; D is undetermined. CDR1 SNHLY and CDR2 FYNNEI come from the germline V gene. V shed 7 bases and J shed 4 bases, with 12 bases lying between them. The length of the CDR3 is 13 residues. CDR3 nucleotides: TGTGCCAGCAAGTCTAGTTTGGCAGATACGCAGTATTTT. Amino acid sequence: CASKSSLADTQYF.

This clonotype has only a few counts. The gene calls are TRBV9 and TRBJ1-6, with a possible D match to TRBD1 (5 bases). This CDR3 is built from 14 residues. Trimming took 0 bases from V and 8 from J, leaving 9 bases between them. CDR1 is SGDLS, CDR2 YYNGEE, per germline. CDR3 sequence: CASSVGGIDSPLHF. The CDR3 DNA reads as TGTGCCAGCAGCGTAGGGGGCATTGATTCACCCCTCCACTTT. The whole variable domain, filled in from reference TRBV9 and TRBJ1-6, reads DSGVTQTPKHLITATGQRVTLRCSPRSGDLSVYWYQQSLDQGLQFLIQYYNGEERAKGNILERFSAQQFPDLHSELNLSSLELGDSALYFCASSVGGIDSPLHFGNGTRLTVT.

The genes are TRBV20-1 and TRBJ1-3; D might be TRBD1 (6 bases). V gave up 6 bases and J gave up 0 bases, with 15 bases separating them. Germline CDR1 DFQATT, CDR2 SNEGSKA (reference sequence). The CDR3 runs 15 residues. The CDR3 DNA follows: TGCAGTGCCCTCGACGACAGGTTCTCTGGAAACACCATATATTTT. Translating gives CSALDDRFSGNTIYF.

This chain links TRBV20-1 with TRBJ2-1; 7 positions match TRBD1. This CDR3 has 15 residues. CDR1 DFQATT and CDR2 SNEGSKA come from the germline V gene (reference sequence). The J segment lost 2 bases and the V segment lost 6 bases, leaving 10 bases of the junction unmatched. This CDR3 reads CSAIRRQGAYNEQFF. In nucleotides, the CDR3 is TGCAGTGCCATACGGCGGCAGGGGGCCTACAATGAGCAGTTCTTC.

The chain has TRBV7-9 and TRBJ1-2; 7 bases fit TRBD1. CDR1 is SEHNR, CDR2 FQNEAQ, per germline (reference sequence). Trimming took 1 base from V and 8 from J; bases not matched to a gene: 1. The CDR3 is 12 amino acids. In DNA, the CDR3 is TGTGCCAGCAGCTTAGAGGGGGCAGGCTACACCTTC. Translating gives CASSLEGAGYTF.

This clonotype was counted a few times. The chain combines TRBV20-1 with TRBJ1-2; possibly TRBD1 for D (6 bases). Germline values: CDR1 DFQATT, CDR2 SNEGSKA (reference sequence). V lost 6 bases, J lost 9 bases, and 23 bases lay in between. CDR3 length: 14 amino acids. The CDR3 protein is CSAPYTLFQGSYTF. DNA for the CDR3: TGCAGTGCCCCGTACACCCTCTTCCAGGGGAGCTACACCTTC.

This clonotype showed up many times. The chain has TRBV20-1 and TRBJ2-3; either TRBD1 or TRBD2 may fit D (5 bases each). Germline CDR1 is DFQATT and CDR2 is SNEGSKA (reference sequence). Trimming removed 3 bases from V and 1 base from J, with 8 bases in between. The CDR3 spans 13 residues. DNA of the CDR3: TGCAGTGCTAGTGGGACGGGCACAGATACGCAGTATTTT. It translates to CSASGTGTDTQYF.

In this sample, this clonotype turned up a few times. The chain has TRBV4-1 and TRBJ1-6; D is ambiguous. The CDR3 spans 14 residues. Germline-derived CDR1 and CDR2 are MGHRA and YSYEKL. The V and J ends lost 4 bases and 7 bases respectively, with 11 bases between them. The CDR3, as DNA: TGCGCCAGCAGCCGTCCTTTCTCAAATTCACCCCTCCACTTT. Amino acids: CASSRPFSNSPLHF.

The chain couples TRBV6-8 to TRBJ2-2; 8 bases are shared with TRBD2. Trimming took 8 bases from V and 0 from J; bases not matched to a gene: 5. In germline, CDR1 is MNHGY, CDR2 SAAAGT. The CDR3 is 15 amino acids. This CDR3 reads CASPTGGANTGELFF. The CDR3 nucleotides read TGTGCCAGCCCGACCGGGGGGGCGAACACCGGGGAGCTGTTTTTT.